This T cell receptor beta chain was sequenced in a study of cytomegalovirus exposure and HLA in healthy donors. The study's findings and limits: The productive fraction for most TCR beta V segments was about 87% or about 30% in an earlier analysis. Several of the most significant clusters were apparently associated with common viral pathogens in a later analysis.

PCR primers comprised 60 Vbeta and 13 Jbeta primers. Authors' data handling: Around 9.9 million shared chains were among the about 80 million unique TCR beta chains that a later analysis counted. Using immunoSEQ multiplex PCR, the repertoire was profiled, and TCRdb retains in-frame clones only, with some absent. The V and J calls and clone size are taken from that table; D and trimming were inferred from the DNA. The sample records some 150,000 clones, 72% being singletons. As regards this clone: The antigen remains undetermined.

The CDR3 has 15 amino acids. V shed 3 bases, J shed 1 base, and the junction held 3 bases outside the gene matches. Germline loops: CDR1 SGHNT, CDR2 YENEEA. The genes are TRBV11-3 and TRBJ2-7, with 10 bases aligning to TRBD2. This TCR came from a human donor in good health. Sequencing input: PBMCs. The CDR3 DNA sequence: TGTGCCAGCAGCTTGACTAGCGGGCCGTCCTACGAGCAGTACTTC. It yields the protein CASSLTSGPSYEQYF.